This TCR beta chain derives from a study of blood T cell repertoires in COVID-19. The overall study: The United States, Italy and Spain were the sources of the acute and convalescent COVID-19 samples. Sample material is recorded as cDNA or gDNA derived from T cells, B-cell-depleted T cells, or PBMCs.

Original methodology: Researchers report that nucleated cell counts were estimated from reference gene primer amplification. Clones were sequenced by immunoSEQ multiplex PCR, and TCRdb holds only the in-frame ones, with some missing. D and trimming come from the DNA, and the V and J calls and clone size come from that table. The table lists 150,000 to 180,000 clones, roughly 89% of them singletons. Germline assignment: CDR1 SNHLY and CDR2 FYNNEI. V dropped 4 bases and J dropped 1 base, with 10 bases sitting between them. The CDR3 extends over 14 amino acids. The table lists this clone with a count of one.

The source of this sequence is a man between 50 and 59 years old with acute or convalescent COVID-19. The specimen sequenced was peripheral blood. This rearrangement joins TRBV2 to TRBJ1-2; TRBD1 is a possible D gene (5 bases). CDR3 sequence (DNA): TGTGCCAGCAGTGCAGGGCCCCTTAACTATGGCTACACCTTC. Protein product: CASSAGPLNYGYTF.